Shown below are 12 T cell receptor beta chains from a single sample sequenced in a study of OX40 agonist ivuxolimab in advanced cancers. The library was obtained by the immunoSEQ multiplex PCR assay. What TCRdb holds here is the immuneACCESS table cut down to in-frame rearrangements. Part of the clones is not present; checked against another copy, under half of the missing clones reflect an unresolved V gene, and the others are unexplained. This sample comprises tens of thousands of clones, around 86% of them detected only once. The ten largest clones take up roughly 0.26% of the sample. The input for sequencing was CD4+ or CD8+ T cells sorted from blood, taken in a trial of the OX40 agonist ivuxolimab. The source is an adult with an advanced solid tumor such as melanoma, head and neck, liver or kidney cancer.

J is TRBJ2-1 and V is TRBV18; TRBD2 matches at 7 bases. CDR1 and CDR2 (germline): KGHSH, LQKENI. V dropped 1 base and J dropped 9; count of bases not matched to a gene: 9. This CDR3 contains 15 residues. The CDR3 here is CASSPRGTTSGEQFF. In nucleotides, the CDR3 is TGTGCCAGCTCACCACGAGGGACTACTTCAGGTGAGCAGTTCTTC.

V usage is TRBV5-1 and J usage is TRBJ2-3; D is unclear. Germline CDR1 reads SGHRS; CDR2 reads YFSETQ. The germline V and J ends were trimmed by 4 bases and 0 bases, with 9 bases remaining between them. The CDR3 runs to 14 residues. CDR3 loop: CASSPGESTDTQYF. In DNA form, the CDR3 reads TGCGCCAGCAGCCCCGGAGAGAGCACAGATACGCAGTATTTT.

This chain links TRBV25-1 with TRBJ2-3; D is uncertain. The CDR3 has 11 amino acids. Trimming took 6 bases from V and 4 from J, leaving 5 bases between them. CDR1 is MGHDK and CDR2 is SYGVNS in the germline V gene. CDR3 bases: TGTGCCAGCAGCCCTGCAGATACGCAGTATTTT. It is translated as CASSPADTQYF.

The chain couples TRBV6-5 to TRBJ1-1; D perhaps matches TRBD1 (6 bases). The CDR3 length is 15 residues. Germline V gene lookup returns CDR1 MNHEY and CDR2 SVGAGI. Trimming shortened V by 6 bases and J by 5 bases, and 19 bases separated the two germline ends. CDR3 nucleotides: TGTGCCAGCAGCGATACAGGGACGTCCACTACTGAAGCTTTCTTT. This encodes CASSDTGTSTTEAFF.

This clone was counted a few times. The V call is TRBV6-1, the J call TRBJ1-5, with a weak D call TRBD1 (5 bases). V was pared by 6 bases and J by 0 bases, with 6 bases between. This CDR3 spans 13 amino acids. Germline-derived CDR1 and CDR2 are MNHNS and SASEGT. CDR3 DNA: TGTGCCAGCAGACAGGATAGCAATCAGCCCCAGCATTTT. Translation: CASRQDSNQPQHF.

This chain joins TRBV11-3 and TRBJ2-1, with D possibly being TRBD1 (6 bases). The CDR3 has 15 amino acids. With 5 bases removed from V and 0 bases from J, the gap between germline ends came to 11 bases. CDR1 is SGHNT and CDR2 is YENEEA in the germline V gene. Here the CDR3 DNA reads TGTGCCAGCAGCCGACCGGACAGCTCCTACAATGAGCAGTTCTTC. Its translation: CASSRPDSSYNEQFF.

The chain joins TRBV25-1 to TRBJ2-1; 9 bases match TRBD2. CDR1 and CDR2 (germline): MGHDK, SYGVNS. The CDR3 covers 16 residues. The junction had 7 bases not matched to a gene; V was cut back by 3 bases and J by 4 bases. The CDR3 sequence is CASSDFGREGYNEQFF. In DNA, the CDR3 is TGTGCCAGCAGTGATTTCGGGCGGGAGGGGTACAATGAGCAGTTCTTC.

The rearrangement links TRBV19 to TRBJ2-3; 8 nucleotides line up with TRBD2. The V gene end was trimmed by 9 bases and the J gene end by 8 bases; junction bases not matched to a gene: 13. CDR3 size: 14 residues. In germline, CDR1 is LNHDA, CDR2 SQIVND (reference sequence). The CDR3 coding sequence is TGTGCCAGCACTAGCGGAGGGAGGTTGGGTACGCAGTATTTT. Amino acid sequence: CASTSGGRLGTQYF.

This clone was found once. The chain has TRBV10-2 and TRBJ2-7, with 7 bases aligning to TRBD2. The trim removed 5 bases at V and 2 bases at J, leaving 3 bases unmatched. The CDR3 length is 13 residues. Germline CDR1 and CDR2: WSHSY and SAAADI. The CDR3 sequence is CASSPGGPYEQYF. CDR3 sequence (DNA): TGCGCCAGCAGTCCGGGAGGCCCCTACGAGCAGTACTTC.

The J gene is TRBJ2-3, the V gene TRBV5-8, with D possibly being TRBD1 or TRBD2 (5 bases each). This CDR3 is 17 amino acids long. V was shortened by 2 bases and J by 1 base, with 17 bases between the two germline ends. The germline V gene encodes CDR1 SGHTS and CDR2 YDEGEE. The CDR3: CASSFSWGSKGTDTQYF. The CDR3 coding sequence is TGTGCCAGCAGCTTTTCGTGGGGGTCTAAAGGCACAGATACGCAGTATTTT.

The rearrangement links TRBV11-2 to TRBJ2-7, with 8 bases fitting TRBD2. Unmatched junction bases numbered 10, after V lost 0 bases and J lost 9 bases. The germline CDR1 and CDR2 sequences are SGHAT and FQNNGV. This CDR3 is 15 amino acids long. The CDR3 coding sequence is TGTGCCAGCAGCTTAGACAGGTTAGCGGGGACTCGGCAGTACTTC. Translation gives CASSLDRLAGTRQYF.

CDR3 sequence reads: CASSLRQGAGEQFF. CDR3 DNA sequence: TGTGCCAGCTCACTCAGACAGGGGGCAGGGGAGCAGTTCTTC. J is TRBJ2-1 and V is TRBV18; 10 positions agree with TRBD1. CDR1 is KGHSH, CDR2 LQKENI, per germline. CDR3 length equals 14 residues. J lost 10 bases, V lost 4 bases, and 7 bases had no gene match. Complete variable domain (other parts from reference TRBV18 and TRBJ2-1): NAGVMQNPRHLVRRRGQEARLRCSPMKGHSHVYWYRQLPEEGLKFMVYLQKENIIDESGMPKERFSAEFPKEGPSILRIQQVVRGDSAAYFCASSLRQGAGEQFFGPGTRLTVL.